This TCR beta chain was sequenced in a study of cytomegalovirus exposure and HLA in healthy donors. Between the trimmed V and J ends, which lost 2 bases and 2 bases, there was a span of 16 bases. From germline, CDR1 is SGHRS and CDR2 YFSETQ. The CDR3 extends over 17 amino acids. The data were produced by immunoSEQ multiplex PCR, yet TCRdb's version contains in-frame clones alone and is incomplete. Seen here are some 110,000 clones, about 87% observed once, and the top ten hold about 1.7%. This clonotype originated in a man aged 18 to 35 in good health and CMV-seronegative. Sequenced sample: PBMCs. V is TRBV5-1 and J is TRBJ1-4, with a possible D match to TRBD1 (6 bases). CDR3 nucleotides: TGCGCCAGCAGCTTCAGTGGGGGGGCGCCGACTAATGAAAAACTGTTTTTT. Protein product: CASSFSGGAPTNEKLFF.